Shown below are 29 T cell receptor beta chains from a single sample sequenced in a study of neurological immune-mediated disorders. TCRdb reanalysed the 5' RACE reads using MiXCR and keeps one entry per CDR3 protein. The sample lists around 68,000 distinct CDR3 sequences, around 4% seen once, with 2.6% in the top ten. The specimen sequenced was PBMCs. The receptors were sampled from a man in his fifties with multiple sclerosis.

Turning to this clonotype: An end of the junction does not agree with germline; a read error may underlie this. The CDR3 region is CSAREGTIYQPQNF. In DNA, the CDR3 is TGCAGTGCTAGAGAGGGTACAATTTATCAGCCCCAGAATTTT. The chain links TRBV20-1 to TRBJ1-5, with D unclear. There are 14 residues in the CDR3. Germline CDR1 and CDR2: DFQATT and SNEGSKA (reference sequence).

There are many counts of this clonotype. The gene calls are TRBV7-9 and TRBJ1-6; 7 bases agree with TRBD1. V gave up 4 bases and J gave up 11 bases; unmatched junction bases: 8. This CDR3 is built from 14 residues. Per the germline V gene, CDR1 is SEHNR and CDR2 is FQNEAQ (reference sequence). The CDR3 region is CASSSRQGTAPLHF. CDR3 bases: TGTGCCAGCAGCTCTCGACAGGGAACGGCACCCCTCCACTTT.

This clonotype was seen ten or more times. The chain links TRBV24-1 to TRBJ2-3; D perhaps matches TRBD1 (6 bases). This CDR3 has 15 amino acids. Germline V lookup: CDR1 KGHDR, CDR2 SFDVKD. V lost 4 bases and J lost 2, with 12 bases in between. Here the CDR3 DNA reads TGTGCCACCAGTGACCGGGGACAACACACAGATACGCAGTATTTT. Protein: CATSDRGQHTDTQYF.

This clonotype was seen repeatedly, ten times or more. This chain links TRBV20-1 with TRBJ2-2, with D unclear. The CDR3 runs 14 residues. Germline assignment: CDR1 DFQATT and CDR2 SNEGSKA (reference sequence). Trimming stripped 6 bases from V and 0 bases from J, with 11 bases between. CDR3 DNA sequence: TGCAGTGCACCGGTGACCGCGAACACCGGGGAGCTGTTTTTT. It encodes CSAPVTANTGELFF.

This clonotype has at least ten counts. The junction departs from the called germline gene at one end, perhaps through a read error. The CDR3 here is CSARTETQGLSKEKLFF. The CDR3 DNA sequence: TGCAGTGCTAGGACAGAGACACAGGGTTTGTCTAAGGAAAAACTGTTTTTT. The chain couples TRBV20-1 to TRBJ1-4; maybe TRBD1 (6 bases). Per the germline V gene, CDR1 is DFQATT and CDR2 is SNEGSKA (reference sequence). The CDR3 length is 17 residues.

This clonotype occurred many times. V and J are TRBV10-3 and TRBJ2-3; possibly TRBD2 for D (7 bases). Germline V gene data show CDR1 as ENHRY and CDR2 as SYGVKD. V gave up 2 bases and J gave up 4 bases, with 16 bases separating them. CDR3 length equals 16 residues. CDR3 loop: CAISEPRGGGSDTQYF. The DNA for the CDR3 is TGTGCCATCAGTGAGCCCCGAGGGGGGGGATCAGATACGCAGTATTTT.

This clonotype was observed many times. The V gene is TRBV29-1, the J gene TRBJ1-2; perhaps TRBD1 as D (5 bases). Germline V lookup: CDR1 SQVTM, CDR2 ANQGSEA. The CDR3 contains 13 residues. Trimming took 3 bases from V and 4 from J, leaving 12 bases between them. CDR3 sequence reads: CSVEGVRSYGYTF. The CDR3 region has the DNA TGCAGCGTTGAGGGGGTCCGCTCCTATGGCTACACCTTC.

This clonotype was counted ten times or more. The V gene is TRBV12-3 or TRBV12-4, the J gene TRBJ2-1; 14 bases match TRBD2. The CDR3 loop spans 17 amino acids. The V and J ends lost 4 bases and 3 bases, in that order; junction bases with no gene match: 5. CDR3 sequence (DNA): TGTGCCAGCAGTTCCGGGACTAGCGGGGGTATCTACAATGAGCAGTTCTTC. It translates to CASSSGTSGGIYNEQFF.

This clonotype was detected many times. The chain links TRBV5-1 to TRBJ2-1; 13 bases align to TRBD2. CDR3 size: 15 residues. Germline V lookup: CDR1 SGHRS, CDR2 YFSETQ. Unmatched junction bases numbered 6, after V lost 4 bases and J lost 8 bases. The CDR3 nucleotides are TGCGCCAGCAGCCCTACTAGCGGGGGGGCCTATGAGCAGTTCTTC. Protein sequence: CASSPTSGGAYEQFF.

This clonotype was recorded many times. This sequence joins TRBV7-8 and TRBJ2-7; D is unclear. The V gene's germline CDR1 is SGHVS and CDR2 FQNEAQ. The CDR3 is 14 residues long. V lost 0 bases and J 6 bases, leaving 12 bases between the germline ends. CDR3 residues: CASSLAGRSPEQYF. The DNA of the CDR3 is TGTGCCAGCAGCTTAGCTGGCAGATCCCCCGAGCAGTACTTC. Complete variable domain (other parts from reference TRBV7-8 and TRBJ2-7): GAGVSQSPRYKVAKRGQDVALRCDPISGHVSLFWYQQALGQGPEFLTYFQNEAQLDKSGLPSDRFFAERPEGSVSTLKIQRTQQEDSAVYLCASSLAGRSPEQYFGPGTRLTVT.

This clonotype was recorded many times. The CDR3 loop reads CASSLDGQGFRFF. In DNA, the CDR3 is TGCGCCAGCAGCTTGGATGGACAGGGGTTTCGGTTCTTC. The V gene is TRBV5-1, the J gene TRBJ2-1; TRBD1 matches 9 bases. With 0 bases clipped from V and 15 bases from J, the junction kept 7 bases outside the gene matches. Germline lookup yields CDR1 SGHRS and CDR2 YFSETQ. This CDR3 spans 13 amino acids.

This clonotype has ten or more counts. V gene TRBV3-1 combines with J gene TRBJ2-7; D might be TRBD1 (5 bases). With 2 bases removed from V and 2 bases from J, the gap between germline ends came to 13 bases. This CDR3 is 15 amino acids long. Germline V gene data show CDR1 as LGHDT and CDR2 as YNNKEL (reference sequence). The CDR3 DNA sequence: TGTGCCAGCAGCCAACCCAGGGCTAACACCTACGAGCAGTACTTC. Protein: CASSQPRANTYEQYF.

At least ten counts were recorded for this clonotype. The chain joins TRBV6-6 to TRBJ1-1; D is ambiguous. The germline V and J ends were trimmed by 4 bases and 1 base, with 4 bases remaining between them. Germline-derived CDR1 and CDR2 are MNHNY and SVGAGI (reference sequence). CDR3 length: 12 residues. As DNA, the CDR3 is TGTGCCAGCAGTTCCCAGAACACTGAAGCTTTCTTT. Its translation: CASSSQNTEAFF.

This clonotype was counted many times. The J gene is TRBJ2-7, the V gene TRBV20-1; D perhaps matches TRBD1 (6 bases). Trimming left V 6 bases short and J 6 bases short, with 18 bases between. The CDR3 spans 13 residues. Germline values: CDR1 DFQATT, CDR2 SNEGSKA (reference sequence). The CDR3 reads CSASLGQGFEQYV. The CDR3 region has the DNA TGCAGTGCGAGCTTGGGCCAGGGGTTCGAGCAGTACGTC.

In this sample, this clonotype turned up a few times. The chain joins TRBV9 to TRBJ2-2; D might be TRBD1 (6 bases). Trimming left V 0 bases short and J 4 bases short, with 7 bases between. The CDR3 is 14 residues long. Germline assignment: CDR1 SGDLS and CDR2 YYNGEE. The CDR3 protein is CASSVGTATGELFF. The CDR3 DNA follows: TGTGCCAGCAGCGTAGGGACAGCCACCGGGGAGCTGTTTTTT.

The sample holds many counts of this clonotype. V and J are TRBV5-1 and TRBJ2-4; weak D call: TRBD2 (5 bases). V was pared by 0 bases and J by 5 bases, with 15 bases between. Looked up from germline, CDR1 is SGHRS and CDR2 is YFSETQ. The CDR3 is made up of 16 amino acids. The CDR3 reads CASSLASRGGQNIQYF. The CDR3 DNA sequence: TGCGCCAGCAGCTTGGCCTCCCGCGGAGGCCAAAACATTCAGTACTTC.

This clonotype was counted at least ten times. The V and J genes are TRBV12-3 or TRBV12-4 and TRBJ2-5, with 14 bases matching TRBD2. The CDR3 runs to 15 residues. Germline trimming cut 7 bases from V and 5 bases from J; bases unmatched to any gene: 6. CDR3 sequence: CASTRLAGGPETQYF. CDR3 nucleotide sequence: TGTGCCAGCACCCGACTAGCGGGGGGGCCTGAGACCCAGTACTTC.

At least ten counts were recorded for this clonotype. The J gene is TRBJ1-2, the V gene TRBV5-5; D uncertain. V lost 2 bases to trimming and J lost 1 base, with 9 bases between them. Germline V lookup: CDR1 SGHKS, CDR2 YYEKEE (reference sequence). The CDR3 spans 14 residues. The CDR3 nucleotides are TGTGCCAGCAGCTTTAGGGATAATAACTATGGCTACACCTTC. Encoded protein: CASSFRDNNYGYTF. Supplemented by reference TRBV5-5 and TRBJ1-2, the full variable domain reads DAGVTQSPTHLIKTRGQQVTLRCSPISGHKSVSWYQQVLGQGPQFIFQYYEKEERGRGNFPDRFSARQFPNYSSELNVNALLLGDSALYLCASSFRDNNYGYTFGSGTRLTVV.

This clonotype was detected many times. Here the CDR3 reads CASSVGGEREQYV. For the CDR3, the DNA is TGCGCCAGCAGCGTTGGAGGGGAAAGGGAGCAGTACGTC. V and J are TRBV5-1 and TRBJ2-7; TRBD2 is a possible D gene (6 bases). The CDR3 has 13 residues. CDR1 SGHRS and CDR2 YFSETQ come from the germline V gene. Trimming left V 4 bases short and J 7 bases short, with 15 bases between.

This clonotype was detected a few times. The DNA of the CDR3 is TGTGCCAGCAGTGTTCTAGAAAAAGAGACCCAGTACTTC. It encodes CASSVLEKETQYF. The V gene is TRBV6-2 or TRBV6-3, the J gene TRBJ2-5; no reliable D call. V lost 5 bases, J lost 3 bases, and 10 bases lay in between. Germline CDR1 MNHEY, CDR2 SVGEGT. The CDR3 spans 13 residues.

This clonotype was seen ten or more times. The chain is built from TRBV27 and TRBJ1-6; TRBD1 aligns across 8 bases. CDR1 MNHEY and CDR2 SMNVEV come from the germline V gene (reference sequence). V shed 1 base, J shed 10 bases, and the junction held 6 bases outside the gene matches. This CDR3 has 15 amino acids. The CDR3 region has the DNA TGTGCCAGCAGTTTATACGGACAGGGTAACTCACCCCTCCACTTT. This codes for CASSLYGQGNSPLHF.

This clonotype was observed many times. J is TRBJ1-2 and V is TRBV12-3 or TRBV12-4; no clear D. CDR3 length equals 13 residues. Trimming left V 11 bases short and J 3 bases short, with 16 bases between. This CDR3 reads CARWVNTHYGYTF. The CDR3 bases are TGTGCCCGTTGGGTTAACACCCACTATGGCTACACCTTC.

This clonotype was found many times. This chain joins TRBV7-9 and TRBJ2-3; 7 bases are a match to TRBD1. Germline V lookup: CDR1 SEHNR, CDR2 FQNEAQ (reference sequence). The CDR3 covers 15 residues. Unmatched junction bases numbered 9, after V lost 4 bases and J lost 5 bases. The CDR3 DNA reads TGTGCCAGCAGCTACCGGGACAGTAAGGGAGATACGCAGTATTTT. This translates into CASSYRDSKGDTQYF.

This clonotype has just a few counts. In nucleotides, the CDR3 is TGTGCCAGCAGCCAGCCTAGCGGGGGGTGGAGGCAGTATTTT. This encodes CASSQPSGGWRQYF. This rearrangement joins TRBV14 to TRBJ2-3; the match to TRBD2 covers 11 bases. CDR3 length equals 14 residues. Germline trimming cut 3 bases from V and 11 bases from J; bases unmatched to any gene: 7. Germline CDR1 and CDR2: SGHDN and FVKESK.

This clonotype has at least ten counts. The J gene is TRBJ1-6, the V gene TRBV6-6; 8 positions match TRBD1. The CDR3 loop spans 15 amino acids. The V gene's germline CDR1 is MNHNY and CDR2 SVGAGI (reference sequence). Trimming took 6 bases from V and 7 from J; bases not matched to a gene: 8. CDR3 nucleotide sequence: TGTGCCAGCAGCGATCAGGGGGCGCGGAATTCACCCCTCCACTTT. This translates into CASSDQGARNSPLHF.

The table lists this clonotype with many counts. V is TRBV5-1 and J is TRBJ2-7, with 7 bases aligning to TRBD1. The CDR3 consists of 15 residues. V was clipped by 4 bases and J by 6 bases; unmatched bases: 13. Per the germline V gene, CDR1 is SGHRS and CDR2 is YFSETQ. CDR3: CASSPGTVEIREQYV. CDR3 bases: TGCGCCAGCAGCCCCGGGACAGTTGAAATCCGCGAGCAGTACGTC.

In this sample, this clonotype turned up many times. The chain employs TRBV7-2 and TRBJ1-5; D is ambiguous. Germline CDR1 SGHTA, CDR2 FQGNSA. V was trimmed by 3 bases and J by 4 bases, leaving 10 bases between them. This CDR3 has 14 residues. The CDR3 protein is CASSFGVRNQPQHF. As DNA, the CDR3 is TGTGCCAGCAGCTTCGGAGTTCGGAATCAGCCCCAGCATTTT.

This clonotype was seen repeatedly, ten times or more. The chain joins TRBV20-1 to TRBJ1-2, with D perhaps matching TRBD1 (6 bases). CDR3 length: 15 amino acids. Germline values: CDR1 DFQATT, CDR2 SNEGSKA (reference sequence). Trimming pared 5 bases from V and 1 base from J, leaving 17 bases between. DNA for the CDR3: TGCAGTGCTCCCCGACCGGGACACTATAACTATGGCTACACCTTC. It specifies CSAPRPGHYNYGYTF.

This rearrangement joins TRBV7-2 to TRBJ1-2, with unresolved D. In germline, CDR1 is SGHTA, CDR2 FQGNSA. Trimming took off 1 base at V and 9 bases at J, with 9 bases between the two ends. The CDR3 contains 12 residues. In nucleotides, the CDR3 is TGTGCCAGCAGCTTAGTTGGGTTCAGCTACACCTTC. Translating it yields CASSLVGFSYTF.